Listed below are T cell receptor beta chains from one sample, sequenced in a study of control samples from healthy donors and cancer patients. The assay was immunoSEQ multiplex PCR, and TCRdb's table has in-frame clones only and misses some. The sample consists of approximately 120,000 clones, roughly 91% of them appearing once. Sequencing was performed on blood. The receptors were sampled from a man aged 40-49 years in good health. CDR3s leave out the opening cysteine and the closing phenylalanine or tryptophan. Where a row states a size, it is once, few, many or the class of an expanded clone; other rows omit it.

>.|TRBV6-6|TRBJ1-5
ASKAQRGNQPQH
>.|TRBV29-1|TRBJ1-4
SGKVGSREKLF
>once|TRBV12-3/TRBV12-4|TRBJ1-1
ASSLTENTEAF
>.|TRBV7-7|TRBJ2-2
ASSPRPGTGELF
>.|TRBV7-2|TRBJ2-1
ASSFRESYNEQF
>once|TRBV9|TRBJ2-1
ASSARLYNEQF
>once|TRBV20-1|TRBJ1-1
SASGSTEAF
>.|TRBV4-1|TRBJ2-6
ASSHPRTTGGFSGANVLT
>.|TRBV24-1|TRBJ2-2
ATSDLGRGGSTGELF
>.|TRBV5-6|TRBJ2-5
ASRGNEGTY
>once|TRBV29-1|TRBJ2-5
SAVKGGMGTQY
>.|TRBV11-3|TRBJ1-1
ASSRDRIRDAEAF
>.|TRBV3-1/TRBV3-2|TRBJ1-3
ASSQERDRGVRNTIY
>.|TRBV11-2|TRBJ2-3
ASSFKGPSFTDTQY
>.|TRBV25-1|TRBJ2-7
ASSGVDWDGFYEQY
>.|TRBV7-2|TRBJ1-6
ASSLRDVGSPLH
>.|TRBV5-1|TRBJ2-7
ASSSERAEMGEQY
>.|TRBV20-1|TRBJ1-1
SASLGSTEAF
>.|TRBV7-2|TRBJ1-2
ASSWTENYGYT
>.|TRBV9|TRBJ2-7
ASSIGGPTPAHEQY
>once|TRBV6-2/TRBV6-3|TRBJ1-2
ASSYSHRDGYT
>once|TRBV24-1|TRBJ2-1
ATSDLSGSSYNEQF
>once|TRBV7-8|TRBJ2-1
ALGTGSYNEQF
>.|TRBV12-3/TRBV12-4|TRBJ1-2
ASTYSGGYT
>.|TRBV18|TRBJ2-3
ASSPLRAGESTDTQY
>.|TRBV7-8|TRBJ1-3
ASSLVSGANGNTIY